This entry is about one TCR beta chain. The specificity of this receptor is unknown. No much larger clone exists at a distance of one base, and base qualities are not known. These data belong to a study of blood T cell repertoires in COVID-19 (dated by TCRdb to the early 2020s). General notes on the study: The collaborator samples originated in the United States, Italy and Spain and spanned the acute and convalescent phases of COVID-19. The dataset comprised deeply sampled blood TCRbeta repertoires from subjects exposed to, actively infected with, or recovered from COVID-19. A de-identified subject ID, COVID-19 status, age in years and sex were almost always included in the sample metadata. Where available, HLA class I and class II types were taken from metadata supplied by the sample provider and were not determined by assay-based typing. The samples were drawn from two sources: the first 160 participants of the ongoing ImmuneRACE study, and 1,000 to 1,500 subjects contributed by 6 global collaborators. A freely available public database, intended as a resource for researchers studying the immune response to SARS-CoV-2, is where the repertoires were released. The material from the prospective study consisted of cDNA or gDNA derived from T cells, B-cell-depleted T cells, or PBMCs.

V loses 3 bases at its end and J loses 4 bases; junction bases beyond the gene matches: 4. The germline V gene gives CDR1 as MDHEN and CDR2 as SYDVKM. The CDR3 spans 14 residues, from the cysteine through the phenylalanine. The only DNA kept is the CDR3, 42 bases in frame from the first base. The research as a whole found: Clinical and demographic metadata were provided uncurated, with the amount varying by source and participant.

TCRbeta CDR3 regions were amplified from genomic DNA using the immunoSEQ Assay, a bias-controlled multiplex PCR. The original methods were these. The number of nucleated cells in each sample was estimated from the amplification of reference gene primers within the assay. To quantify the absolute abundance of each unique TCRbeta CDR3 rearrangement, sequence reads were collapsed and filtered. Productive Simpson clonality was computed per sample as the square root of Simpson's diversity index over productive rearrangements. TCRdb re-hosts the immuneACCESS table, in-frame sequences only. Its copies lack some clones; in the studies checked, an unresolved V gene accounts for under half of them, and the cause for the rest is not known. V and J calls and clone size are as listed in that table; D and trimming were resolved from the DNA. The sample table shows roughly 150,000 clones, and more than 75% are seen once. The ten largest clones represent less than 5% of the sample.

Collaborating institutions collected whole blood in K2EDTA tubes following their own protocols. Collaborator samples were shipped for TCRbeta analysis as frozen whole blood, isolated PBMCs, or DNA extracted from either sample type. The TCR sequence derives from a woman aged 80 or over with acute or convalescent COVID-19. The sequenced sample consisted of peripheral blood. The chain joins TRBV28 to TRBJ2-3; 7 of the junction bases match TRBD2. CDR3 reads: CASSLTGGSDTQYF. The sequenced DNA: TGTGCCAGCAGTTTGACGGGGGGTTCAGATACGCAGTATTTT.